The text below deals with one T cell receptor (beta chain). In TCRdb, the reads were re-called with MiXCR into one record per CDR3 protein. The sample shows 310,000 or so distinct CDR3 sequences, about a sixth of them seen only once. The data stem from a study of T cell repertoires in cytomegalovirus infection. CDR3 length: 13 amino acids. V trimming: 8 bases; J trimming: 4 bases; junction bases outside the gene matches: 3. Germline assignment: CDR1 MDHEN and CDR2 SYDVKM. This receptor was taken from a human donor in good health (CMV status not recorded). Some clones in this sample may be carry-over from other donors' samples. The sequencing sample was made of PBMCs. V and J are TRBV28 and TRBJ1-4, with TRBD1 identical over 8 bases. Here the CDR3 reads CASYGQGNEKLFF. The DNA for the CDR3 is TGTGCCAGCTATGGACAGGGTAATGAAAAACTGTTTTTT.